This TCR beta chain was obtained from a study of T cells in Graves' hyperthyroidism and ophthalmopathy. Study-wide results and caveats: Blood samples included most of the expanded thyroid clonotypes exceeding 0.001. Ophthalmopathy got predicted by the model a median around 6.8 months before its onset.

A remark on this clonotype: What it recognizes is unknown.

The source material, RNA transcripts, was used to amplify TCR beta CDR3 regions. First-round RT-PCR targeting the TCR CDR3 was performed with the HTBI primer set. TCRdb used MiXCR to reprocess the multiplex PCR reads, holding one entry per CDR3 protein. The table includes around 540,000 distinct CDR3 sequences, approximately 16% detected once. Germline lookup yields CDR1 MGHDK and CDR2 SYGVNS. V shed 5 bases and J shed 0 bases, with 17 bases lying between them. CDR3 size: 18 residues. Patients were excluded because of uncontrolled infection, other autoimmune disease, pregnancy or lactation. The PBMCs were sourced from fresh peripheral blood (about 9.6 ml).

The sequenced sample was blood. This receptor was identified in a woman in her thirties with Graves' ophthalmopathy. V usage is TRBV25-1 and J usage is TRBJ2-6, with unresolved D. The CDR3 region has the DNA TGTGCCAGCAGTTCTCGACAAGTCGCCAACTCTGGGGCCAACGTCCTGACTTTC. Translated: CASSSRQVANSGANVLTF.